The 23 T cell receptor beta chains given below trace back to one sample, sequenced in a study of blood T cell repertoires in COVID-19. Repertoires were generated with immunoSEQ multiplex PCR, while TCRdb's copy carries only in-frame clones and drops some. This table has about 110,000 clones, approximately 62% appearing once. The sample comprised peripheral blood. These receptors came from an older man with acute or convalescent COVID-19.

In its sample, this clone was seen many times. The V gene is TRBV7-8, the J gene TRBJ1-1, with D possibly being TRBD1 (5 bases). The CDR3 is made up of 11 amino acids. V was shortened by 2 bases and J by 8 bases, with 6 bases between the two germline ends. Looked up from germline, CDR1 is SGHVS and CDR2 is FQNEAQ. CDR3 sequence (DNA): TGTGCCAGCAGCTTAAACAGGGAAGCTTTCTTT. It codes for CASSLNREAFF.

This clone showed up just a few times. This chain connects TRBV19 to TRBJ1-2, with TRBD1 as a possible D gene (5 bases). Germline V CDR1 and CDR2: LNHDA, SQIVND (reference sequence). With 7 bases removed from V and 4 bases from J, the gap between germline ends came to 10 bases. The CDR3 is 12 residues long. This CDR3 is CASTQGAYGYTF. The CDR3 DNA reads as TGTGCCAGTACCCAGGGCGCCTATGGCTACACCTTC.

The rearrangement joins TRBV5-6 to TRBJ2-6, with D possibly being TRBD1 (6 bases). Germline CDR1 reads SGHDT; CDR2 reads YYEEEE. This CDR3 is built from 14 residues. V dropped 3 bases and J dropped 4 bases, with 8 bases sitting between them. DNA for the CDR3: TGTGCCAGCAGCTCAGGGGTCGGGGCCAACGTCCTGACTTTC. Translating gives CASSSGVGANVLTF.

This chain connects TRBV29-1 to TRBJ2-1, with TRBD2 matching 10 bases. CDR1 SQVTM and CDR2 ANQGSEA come from the germline V gene. CDR3 size: 14 residues. V was pared by 7 bases and J by 9 bases, with 12 bases of the junction left unmatched. Written as DNA, the CDR3 is TGCAGCGCCACAACTAGCGGGATCTTCGGTGAGCAGTTCTTC. It yields the protein CSATTSGIFGEQFF.

The rearrangement links TRBV5-1 to TRBJ2-1; 9 nucleotides line up with TRBD2. The CDR3 sequence is 14 residues long. V shed 3 bases, J shed 8 bases, and the junction held 6 bases outside the gene matches. Looked up from germline, CDR1 is SGHRS and CDR2 is YFSETQ. The CDR3 loop reads CASSSRVAGDEQFF. CDR3 nucleotide sequence: TGCGCCAGCAGCTCCAGGGTAGCGGGAGATGAGCAGTTCTTC.

The V gene is TRBV28, the J gene TRBJ1-1, with 8 bases identical to TRBD1. Trimming took 3 bases from V and 1 from J; bases not matched to a gene: 7. The germline V gene has CDR1 MDHEN and CDR2 SYDVKM. The CDR3 runs to 16 residues. The CDR3 loop is CASSLPLDRENTEAFF. CDR3 coding DNA: TGTGCCAGCAGTTTGCCGTTGGACAGGGAGAACACTGAAGCTTTCTTT.

The V gene is TRBV5-6, the J gene TRBJ1-1; 7 bases are shared with TRBD1. There are 16 residues in the CDR3. In germline, CDR1 is SGHDT, CDR2 YYEEEE. The junction had 6 bases not matched to a gene; V was cut back by 0 bases and J by 1 base. The CDR3 sequence is CASSLAVTGENTEAFF. DNA for the CDR3: TGTGCCAGCAGCTTGGCCGTAACAGGGGAGAACACTGAAGCTTTCTTT.

The chain combines TRBV2 with TRBJ1-1; D is uncertain. The CDR3 length is 16 residues. The germline V gene has CDR1 SNHLY and CDR2 FYNNEI. Trimming took 4 bases from V and 2 from J, leaving 17 bases between them. The CDR3 DNA sequence: TGTGCCAGCAGTGTTGGCACACCCCGAAGAAACACTGAAGCTTTCTTT. The encoded protein is CASSVGTPRRNTEAFF.

The V call is TRBV2, the J call TRBJ2-7, with a weak D call TRBD2 (7 bases). The ends were cut back, 6 bases at V and 6 bases at J, with 21 bases in the middle. The CDR3 extends over 15 amino acids. Germline values: CDR1 SNHLY, CDR2 FYNNEI. The CDR3 region is CASSPQGRGGAEQYF. The CDR3 bases are TGTGCCAGCAGCCCCCAGGGGAGGGGGGGCGCCGAGCAGTACTTC. The full variable domain, with the rest looked up from reference TRBV2 and TRBJ2-7, is EPEVTQTPSHQVTQMGQEVILRCVPISNHLYFYWYRQILGQKVEFLVSFYNNEISEKSEIFDDQFSVERPDGSNFTLKIRSTKLEDSAMYFCASSPQGRGGAEQYFGPGTRLTVT.

The chain has TRBV2 and TRBJ2-3; tentative D call: TRBD2 (5 bases). This CDR3 contains 13 residues. From germline, CDR1 is SNHLY and CDR2 FYNNEI. V was shortened by 6 bases and J by 3 bases, with 10 bases between the two germline ends. CDR3 sequence (DNA): TGTGCCAGCAGGGACTGGGGTACAGATACGCAGTATTTT. This codes for CASRDWGTDTQYF.

This clone has a single count. This chain links TRBV5-4 with TRBJ2-5; TRBD2 might be the D (5 bases). The CDR3 totals 16 residues. V lost 3 bases and J lost 0, with 15 bases in between. CDR1 is SGHNT, CDR2 YYREEE, per germline (reference sequence). The CDR3 loop reads CASSSAPRGYQETQYF. CDR3 in DNA: TGTGCCAGCAGCTCCGCCCCTCGAGGGTACCAAGAGACCCAGTACTTC.

The J gene is TRBJ2-2, the V gene TRBV28; 8 bases align to TRBD2. CDR1 MDHEN and CDR2 SYDVKM come from the germline V gene. V dropped 5 bases and J dropped 7; count of bases not matched to a gene: 6. There are 14 residues in the CDR3. CDR3 DNA: TGTGCCAGCAGTCTCGGGGCGGGAGGCGGGGAGCTGTTTTTT. This sequence encodes CASSLGAGGGELFF. The variable domain in full, completed from reference TRBV28 and TRBJ2-2, reads DVKVTQSSRYLVKRTGEKVFLECVQDMDHENMFWYRQDPGLGLRLIYFSYDVKMKEKGDIPEGYSVSREKKERFSLILESASTNQTSMYLCASSLGAGGGELFFGEGSRLTVL.

V usage is TRBV11-2 and J usage is TRBJ1-5; D call uncertain. Deletions cut 2 bases from V and 0 bases from J, with 17 bases between. This CDR3 spans 18 amino acids. Germline V gives CDR1 SGHAT, CDR2 FQNNGV. DNA for the CDR3: TGTGCCAGCAGCTTACCCCGGGGTGGCAGTTATAGCAATCAGCCCCAGCATTTT. Translating gives CASSLPRGGSYSNQPQHF.

The CDR3 sequence: CASSWAGANVLTF. The CDR3 bases are TGTGCCAGCAGTTGGGCCGGGGCCAACGTCCTGACTTTC. The chain joins TRBV6-2 or TRBV6-3 to TRBJ2-6; D unclear. V was clipped by 4 bases and J by 4 bases, with 5 bases between them. CDR1 and CDR2 (germline): MNHEY, SVGEGT. The CDR3 has 13 residues.

This clone was counted a few times. The chain employs TRBV7-7 and TRBJ2-5; possible D gene TRBD1, 6 bases. Germline-derived CDR1 and CDR2 are SSHAT and FNYEAQ (reference sequence). Trimming left V 1 base short and J 4 bases short, with 10 bases between. This CDR3 has 14 residues. In DNA, the CDR3 is TGTGCCAGCAGCTTAGGTACAGGGTTAGAGACCCAGTACTTC. Translating it yields CASSLGTGLETQYF.

The chain combines TRBV12-3 or TRBV12-4 with TRBJ1-1, with D hard to call. The CDR3 extends over 13 amino acids. Trimming removed 5 bases at V and 0 bases at J, with 7 bases between. The CDR3 sequence is CASSPAVNTEAFF. The CDR3 bases are TGTGCCAGCAGTCCTGCGGTGAACACTGAAGCTTTCTTT.

The rearrangement joins TRBV27 to TRBJ1-1; possibly TRBD1 for D (6 bases). The CDR3 loop spans 13 amino acids. Germline V CDR1 and CDR2: MNHEY, SMNVEV (reference sequence). With 8 bases removed from V and 10 bases from J, the gap between germline ends came to 20 bases. The CDR3 spells CASGPGGRYLAFF. CDR3 nucleotide sequence: TGTGCCAGCGGCCCGGGGGGCCGTTACCTAGCTTTCTTT.

This chain connects TRBV28 to TRBJ2-7, with 7 bases identical to TRBD2. From germline, CDR1 is MDHEN and CDR2 SYDVKM. The length of the CDR3 is 14 residues. The J segment lost 6 bases and the V segment lost 8 bases, leaving 13 bases of the junction unmatched. CDR3 nucleotide sequence: TGTGCCAGCCGAAACGGCGGGAGCTCCCTCGAGCAGTACTTC. This translates into CASRNGGSSLEQYF.

The V and J genes are TRBV5-1 and TRBJ2-3, with 11 bases identical to TRBD2. CDR3 length equals 16 residues. J gave up 4 bases and V 1 base, and 5 bases lay outside the gene matches. Per the germline V gene, CDR1 is SGHRS and CDR2 is YFSETQ. DNA of the CDR3: TGCGCCAGCAGCTTGACTAGCGGGAGAAGCTCAGATACGCAGTATTTT. Its protein product is CASSLTSGRSSDTQYF.

The chain employs TRBV18 and TRBJ2-5; unclear D gene. Trimming pared 2 bases from V and 3 bases from J, leaving 10 bases between. CDR3 length: 14 residues. Germline V gene lookup returns CDR1 KGHSH and CDR2 LQKENI. CDR3 DNA sequence: TGTGCCAGCTCACCAAGCTATGATAAAGAGACCCAGTACTTC. Protein product: CASSPSYDKETQYF.

The chain links TRBV5-5 to TRBJ2-3; TRBD2 matches 9 bases. In germline, CDR1 is SGHKS, CDR2 YYEKEE (reference sequence). This CDR3 region has 14 residues. With V trimmed by 5 bases and J by 4 bases, 5 bases remained unmatched. The CDR3 DNA follows: TGTGCCAGCAGGAATGTAGCGGGAGCAGATACGCAGTATTTT. Protein: CASRNVAGADTQYF. Looking up the rest from reference TRBV5-5 and TRBJ2-3 gives the full variable domain: DAGVTQSPTHLIKTRGQQVTLRCSPISGHKSVSWYQQVLGQGPQFIFQYYEKEERGRGNFPDRFSARQFPNYSSELNVNALLLGDSALYLCASRNVAGADTQYFGPGTRLTVL.

The chain has TRBV6-5 and TRBJ1-4, with D unclear. The V end lost 0 bases, the J end lost 5 bases, and 13 bases lay between the germline ends. Per the germline V gene, CDR1 is MNHEY and CDR2 is SVGAGI. The CDR3 runs to 16 residues. The CDR3: CASSYSGDVGNEKLFF. CDR3 DNA: TGTGCCAGCAGTTACTCGGGCGATGTCGGCAATGAAAAACTGTTTTTT.

The J gene is TRBJ2-3, the V gene TRBV5-1; 10 nucleotides match TRBD2. The CDR3 length is 15 residues. The V and J ends lost 4 bases and 6 bases, in that order; junction bases with no gene match: 8. Germline loops: CDR1 SGHRS, CDR2 YFSETQ. CDR3 sequence (DNA): TGCGCCAGCAGCCCTAGCGGGAGACCCTTGGATACGCAGTATTTT. Encoded protein: CASSPSGRPLDTQYF.